This T cell receptor beta chain was sequenced for a study of vaccination and CD4 T cells after COVID-19. About the study: Culture controls were given either a CEFX pool, an HIV-1 Nef pool, or no peptide.

Regarding treatment: roughly 10-day PBMC culture with coronavirus spike peptide pools or control peptides (ViraFEST assay). This clonotype turned up a few times. Its specificity is unknown. With the Oncomine TCR Beta short-read assay, DNA from cultured CD4+ T cells was sequenced. One entry per CDR3 protein results from TCRdb running MiXCR on the PCR reads. Of about 17,000 distinct CDR3 sequences listed, about 44% were seen once; the top ten hold roughly a fifth. V gave up 2 bases and J gave up 5 bases, with 8 bases separating them. Germline V lookup: CDR1 ENHRY, CDR2 SYGVKD. The CDR3 runs to 13 residues.

Source: CD4+ T cells from blood, cultured in vitro, taken before SARS-CoV-2 vaccination. This clonotype originated in a human donor who received a COVID-19 vaccine. The chain joins TRBV10-3 to TRBJ2-3; D possibly corresponds to TRBD2 (5 bases). CDR3 bases: TGTGCCATCAGTGAGACTCGGGGAGATACGCAGTATTTT. This translates into CAISETRGDTQYF.